The following is a T cell receptor beta chain sequence with its context. This specimen belongs to a study of HIV-infected patients and healthy controls. Each CDR3 protein gets one entry after TCRdb re-called the 5' RACE reads with MiXCR. Of some 67,000 distinct CDR3 sequences in the sample, around 16% were seen once. V lost 3 bases to trimming and J lost 10 bases, with 7 bases between them. This CDR3 contains 12 residues. Germline values: CDR1 LNHDA, CDR2 SQIVND (reference sequence). The TCR originated in a human donor in good health. V and J are TRBV19 and TRBJ1-6; D may be TRBD1 (5 bases). Sequencing input: CD4+ T cells from blood. The CDR3 is CASSIGGSPLHF. The DNA for the CDR3 is TGTGCCAGTAGTATCGGGGGGTCACCCCTCCACTTT.